This T cell receptor beta chain was sequenced for a study of a mutant IDH1 vaccine in newly diagnosed glioma. Study at large: Vaccines began 4-6 weeks after radiotherapy alone, or with temozolomide cycles. Whole-study results and caveats: Immune responses arising from the vaccine appeared in 90% to 95% of patients.

The protocol was immunoSEQ multiplex PCR, while the TCRdb copy is restricted to in-frame clones and leaves out a portion. The sample lists tens of thousands of clones; about nine tenths were seen once. The CDR3 length is 14 residues. V was clipped by 4 bases and J by 4 bases, with 11 bases between them. Time point reported: week 23, last vaccination. Every vaccine dose comprised 300 ug of mutant IDH1 20-mer peptide plus topical imiquimod. Donors harbored newly found WHO grade 3 or 4 IDH1-mutant, ATRX-lost astrocytomas. In the case of this clone: The antigen remains undetermined.

The sequence came from a man aged 35 to 55 with glioma. This chain links TRBV5-3 with TRBJ1-4; D possibly corresponds to TRBD1 (6 bases). TRBV5-3 qualifies as an ORF whose function is uncertain. The specimen comprised PBMCs, sampled from a glioma patient whose treatment included an IDH1 peptide vaccine. The CDR3 sequence is CARSEDRFNEKLFF. The CDR3 bases are TGTGCCAGAAGCGAGGACAGATTTAATGAAAAACTGTTTTTT.